The subject of this entry is one T cell receptor (beta chain). This entry is derived from a study of cytomegalovirus exposure and HLA in healthy donors. The table came from immunoSEQ multiplex PCR; TCRdb's copy has only in-frame clones and leaves some out. Here the sample spans 150,000 to 200,000 clones, over 85% being singletons. The sequencing input was PBMCs. The sequence was obtained from a woman between 18 and 29 years old in good health and CMV-seropositive.

The CDR3 is CASSYQGQVGYTF. DNA of the CDR3: TGTGCCAGCAGCTACCAGGGTCAGGTCGGCTACACCTTC. The chain combines TRBV9 with TRBJ1-2, with TRBD1 as a possible D gene (5 bases). This CDR3 has 13 amino acids. V lost 4 bases and J 8 bases, leaving 15 bases between the germline ends. Germline CDR1 reads SGDLS; CDR2 reads YYNGEE.